This T cell receptor beta chain was sequenced during a study of blood T cell repertoires in COVID-19. Overall study: Researchers got acute and convalescent COVID-19 samples from the United States, Italy and Spain.

Germline loops: CDR1 MRHNA, CDR2 SNTAGT. After removal of 0 bases from V and 2 bases from J, the junction contained 7 bases not matched to a gene. This CDR3 spans 16 amino acids. The participants were between roughly 18 and 89 years old and came from roughly 25 US areas. Participants were placed into cohorts based on the clinical history they reported. The data were produced by immunoSEQ multiplex PCR, yet TCRdb's version contains in-frame clones alone and is incomplete. Of some 490,000 clones detected, 75% to 90% appear once; the ten largest clones hold approximately 8%. This clonotype was obtained from a woman in her sixties or seventies who had recovered from COVID-19. This sequence joins TRBV6-4 and TRBJ2-7; 7 bases agree with TRBD1. Material: PBMCs or T cells enriched from blood (not recorded which). In DNA, the CDR3 is TGTGCCAGCAGTGACTCGATCCGGGACAGTACCTACGAGCAGTACTTC. Translated: CASSDSIRDSTYEQYF.